This TCR beta chain was identified during a study of T cells in Graves' hyperthyroidism and ophthalmopathy. Comments on this clonotype: Its antigen is currently unknown.

Study-level points and caveats: The model anticipated ophthalmopathy a median about six months pre-onset.

In the ophthalmopathy cohort, Clinical Activity Score was at least 3, NOSPECS grade at least 4, and duration under 3 months. Deletions cut 4 bases from V and 7 bases from J, with 11 bases between. The CDR3 is 13 amino acids. Germline V gene sequence: CDR1 KGHSH, CDR2 LQKENI. RNA transcripts gave rise to amplified TCR beta CDR3 regions. The TCR CDR3 was amplified in a first-round RT-PCR using the HTBI primer set. TCRdb used MiXCR to reprocess the multiplex PCR reads, holding one entry per CDR3 protein. The profile covers about 260,000 distinct CDR3 sequences, with roughly 15% appearing a single time and about 29% taken by the ten largest.

The sample consisted of blood. The chain couples TRBV18 to TRBJ2-1; the D call may be TRBD1 or TRBD2 (5 bases each). This receptor was identified in a young woman with Graves' ophthalmopathy. CDR3 DNA sequence: TGTGCCAGCTCACGGGGACCTTTGAATGAGCAGTTCTTC. Residues: CASSRGPLNEQFF.